The rows below give T cell receptor beta chains drawn from one sample of a study of tumor and adjacent non-tumor tissue in lung cancer. TCRdb independently ran MiXCR on the multiplex PCR reads; one entry per CDR3 protein. In the table there are 200,000 to 250,000 distinct CDR3 sequences, less than 80% of which are singletons. Specimen: lung tumor tissue. The receptor source for this set is a man in his 60s with non-small cell lung cancer. CDR3s include the opening cysteine and the closing phenylalanine or tryptophan. Each record gives: clone size, V gene, D gene, J gene, CDR3 DNA, CDR3 protein. D genes are given only for firm matches. Clone sizes are given selectively: once, few, many, or a class where the clone is expanded.

clone_size: few; v_call: TRBV4-2; d_call: -; j_call: TRBJ1-3; cdr3_nt: TGTGCCAGCAGCCAAACAGTGACCTCTGGAAACACCATATATTTT; cdr3_aa: CASSQTVTSGNTIYF
clone_size: -; v_call: TRBV11-3; d_call: TRBD1; j_call: TRBJ1-1; cdr3_nt: TGTGCCAGCAGCGTAGAAGACAGGGAGTATGAAGCTTTCTTT; cdr3_aa: CASSVEDREYEAFF
clone_size: -; v_call: TRBV12-3/TRBV12-4; d_call: -; j_call: TRBJ2-1; cdr3_nt: TGTGCCAGCAGCGAGGGGGACCGTCGGAGGCAGTTCTTC; cdr3_aa: CASSEGDRRRQFF
clone_size: few; v_call: TRBV6-5; d_call: -; j_call: TRBJ2-1; cdr3_nt: TGTGCCAGCAGTCCAACTAGCAGAGGGGATGAGCAGTTCTTC; cdr3_aa: CASSPTSRGDEQFF
clone_size: -; v_call: TRBV30; d_call: -; j_call: TRBJ2-7; cdr3_nt: TGTGCCTGGAATGTAGCGCTAGTGGTAACCTACGAGCAGTACTTC; cdr3_aa: CAWNVALVVTYEQYF
clone_size: once; v_call: TRBV6-1; d_call: -; j_call: TRBJ1-2; cdr3_nt: TGTACCAGCAGCGGGTTGATCATAGGTGACTACACCTTC; cdr3_aa: CTSSGLIIGDYTF
clone_size: -; v_call: TRBV4-1; d_call: -; j_call: TRBJ2-3; cdr3_nt: TGCGTTAGCAGCCAAGATACAGGCTTCTTAACGTATACGCAGTATTTT; cdr3_aa: CVSSQDTGFLTYTQYF
clone_size: few; v_call: TRBV6-1; d_call: -; j_call: TRBJ2-7; cdr3_nt: TGTGCCAGCAGTGGGGGGCCCGTGGGGTCCTACGAGCAGTACTTC; cdr3_aa: CASSGGPVGSYEQYF
clone_size: -; v_call: TRBV20-1; d_call: -; j_call: TRBJ2-7; cdr3_nt: TGCGGTGCTAGAGCGTTGGGAGGCCACTACGAGCAGTATTTC; cdr3_aa: CGARALGGHYEQYF
clone_size: -; v_call: TRBV5-5; d_call: -; j_call: TRBJ1-5; cdr3_nt: TGTGCCAACAGCTTCCGGGGAAAGGATCAGCCCCAGCATTTT; cdr3_aa: CANSFRGKDQPQHF
clone_size: -; v_call: TRBV20-1; d_call: TRBD2; j_call: TRBJ2-3; cdr3_nt: TGCAGTACAAGGCTAGCGGGAGGCTATACGCAGTATTTT; cdr3_aa: CSTRLAGGYTQYF
clone_size: -; v_call: TRBV11-3; d_call: -; j_call: TRBJ1-1; cdr3_nt: TGTGCCAGCAGTTCGCAGGGACGGCAGACTGAAGCTTTCTTT; cdr3_aa: CASSSQGRQTEAFF
clone_size: -; v_call: TRBV5-1; d_call: -; j_call: TRBJ2-1; cdr3_nt: TGCGCCAGCAGCCCTGGACAGTGGAGCTCCTACAATGAGGAGTTCTTC; cdr3_aa: CASSPGQWSSYNEEFF
clone_size: -; v_call: TRBV5-4; d_call: TRBD2; j_call: TRBJ2-2; cdr3_nt: TGTGCCGGCAGGCCGGGACTAGAGGGGGGGAACACCGGGGAGCTGTTTTTT; cdr3_aa: CAGRPGLEGGNTGELFF
clone_size: many; v_call: TRBV20-1; d_call: -; j_call: TRBJ1-2; cdr3_nt: TGCAGTGCTGACCCCCCTGGGGGCTACACCTTC; cdr3_aa: CSADPPGGYTF
clone_size: -; v_call: TRBV11-3; d_call: TRBD2; j_call: TRBJ2-5; cdr3_nt: TGTGCCAACAGCTTAGACAGACTAGCGGGAGAGACCCAGTACTTC; cdr3_aa: CANSLDRLAGETQYF
clone_size: once; v_call: TRBV11-3; d_call: -; j_call: TRBJ2-3; cdr3_nt: TGTGCCAGCAGCTTAATGGAGACGGCCGGCACAGATACGCAGTATTTT; cdr3_aa: CASSLMETAGTDTQYF
clone_size: few; v_call: TRBV11-1; d_call: -; j_call: TRBJ2-7; cdr3_nt: TGTGCCAGCTTAGCGATTCGTGACAACTCCTACGAGCAGTACTTC; cdr3_aa: CASLAIRDNSYEQYF
clone_size: few; v_call: TRBV20-1; d_call: TRBD2; j_call: TRBJ2-3; cdr3_nt: TGCAGTGCTAGAGTGGGACTAGCGGGGGGGAGTACAGATACGCAGTATTTT; cdr3_aa: CSARVGLAGGSTDTQYF
clone_size: -; v_call: TRBV20-1; d_call: TRBD2; j_call: TRBJ2-3; cdr3_nt: TGCAGTGATAGCGGAGGGATAGCGGGGTTGGATACGCAGTATTTT; cdr3_aa: CSDSGGIAGLDTQYF
clone_size: -; v_call: TRBV12-3/TRBV12-4; d_call: -; j_call: TRBJ1-2; cdr3_nt: TGTGCCAACAGTTTAAGACAGGAAGATTATGGCTACACCTTC; cdr3_aa: CANSLRQEDYGYTF
clone_size: few; v_call: TRBV6-6; d_call: TRBD1; j_call: TRBJ2-2; cdr3_nt: TGTACCAGCAGTCCCCGGGACAGGGGGCCCAACGCCGGGGAGCTGTTTTTT; cdr3_aa: CTSSPRDRGPNAGELFF
clone_size: few; v_call: TRBV11-2; d_call: TRBD1; j_call: TRBJ1-2; cdr3_nt: TGTGCCAGCAGCTTAGACAGGGGGGATGGCTACACCTTC; cdr3_aa: CASSLDRGDGYTF
clone_size: -; v_call: TRBV12-3/TRBV12-4; d_call: -; j_call: TRBJ1-3; cdr3_nt: TGTGCCAGCAGCCTTGGGGGGTTTTCTGGAAACGCCATATATTTT; cdr3_aa: CASSLGGFSGNAIYF
clone_size: -; v_call: TRBV11-2; d_call: -; j_call: TRBJ2-4; cdr3_nt: TGTGCCAGCAGCTTAGAAGTTCCAGGGATTAGGGCCAAAAACATTCAATACTTC; cdr3_aa: CASSLEVPGIRAKNIQYF
clone_size: few; v_call: TRBV20-1; d_call: -; j_call: TRBJ2-1; cdr3_nt: TGCAGTGCTAGAATAGGGGCTAGCAGTATCAATGAGCAGTTCTTC; cdr3_aa: CSARIGASSINEQFF
clone_size: many; v_call: TRBV11-2; d_call: TRBD2; j_call: TRBJ2-5; cdr3_nt: TGTGCCAGCAGCTTAGATAGCGCCGGGGGGACGGAGACCCAGTACTTC; cdr3_aa: CASSLDSAGGTETQYF
clone_size: -; v_call: TRBV4-2; d_call: TRBD2; j_call: TRBJ2-3; cdr3_nt: TGTGCCAGCAGCCAAGACCAAGCGGGGGAGCAACAGTATTTT; cdr3_aa: CASSQDQAGEQQYF
clone_size: once; v_call: TRBV20-1; d_call: TRBD1; j_call: TRBJ1-5; cdr3_nt: TGCAGTGTTAGTCCGGGACAGGGATATCAGCCCCAGCATTTT; cdr3_aa: CSVSPGQGYQPQHF
clone_size: -; v_call: TRBV6-2/TRBV6-3; d_call: TRBD1; j_call: TRBJ1-5; cdr3_nt: TGTGCCAGAAGGGCAGGGGGCCATCAGCCCCAGCATTTT; cdr3_aa: CARRAGGHQPQHF
clone_size: -; v_call: TRBV6-4; d_call: TRBD1; j_call: TRBJ1-2; cdr3_nt: TGTGCCAGCAGTGAACATACGGGACAGGGGACGGAAGGCTACACCTTC; cdr3_aa: CASSEHTGQGTEGYTF
clone_size: -; v_call: TRBV6-5; d_call: -; j_call: TRBJ2-7; cdr3_nt: TGTGCCTGCAGTTACACCCCGACAGGTGCATCCTACGAGCAGTACTTC; cdr3_aa: CACSYTPTGASYEQYF
clone_size: many; v_call: TRBV20-1; d_call: TRBD1; j_call: TRBJ1-2; cdr3_nt: TGCAGTGCTAGATCTGAACAGGGGAAGGCTAACTATGGCTACACCTTC; cdr3_aa: CSARSEQGKANYGYTF
clone_size: many; v_call: TRBV20-1; d_call: -; j_call: TRBJ2-1; cdr3_nt: TGCAGTGCTAGAGTGGTTGAAATAGGCTACAATGAGCAGTTCTTC; cdr3_aa: CSARVVEIGYNEQFF
clone_size: -; v_call: TRBV24-1; d_call: -; j_call: TRBJ2-2; cdr3_nt: TGTGCCACCACTTCACAGTACACCGGGGAGCTGTTTTTT; cdr3_aa: CATTSQYTGELFF
clone_size: many; v_call: TRBV29-1; d_call: -; j_call: TRBJ2-3; cdr3_nt: TGCAGCGTTGTAGGCCGGAGTAGCACAGATACGCAGTATTTT; cdr3_aa: CSVVGRSSTDTQYF
clone_size: -; v_call: TRBV11-3; d_call: TRBD2; j_call: TRBJ2-1; cdr3_nt: TGTGCCAGCAGCTTACAGATCGGGAGGGTAGGAGATAATGTGCAGTTCTTC; cdr3_aa: CASSLQIGRVGDNVQFF
clone_size: once; v_call: TRBV11-2; d_call: -; j_call: TRBJ2-4; cdr3_nt: TGTGCCAGCAGCCACAGACAGGACGCAACTCAGTACTTC; cdr3_aa: CASSHRQDATQYF
clone_size: -; v_call: TRBV20-1; d_call: -; j_call: TRBJ2-3; cdr3_nt: TGCAGTGGCGGGGGCGGGAATCGGCCCCAGTATTTT; cdr3_aa: CSGGGGNRPQYF
clone_size: -; v_call: TRBV24-1; d_call: TRBD1; j_call: TRBJ2-7; cdr3_nt: TGTGCCACCAGCCCGGGGACAGGGCGGCCAACTGATGAGCAGTACTTC; cdr3_aa: CATSPGTGRPTDEQYF
clone_size: once; v_call: TRBV11-3; d_call: -; j_call: TRBJ1-2; cdr3_nt: TGTACCAGCAGCTTGACAGCAAACTATGGCTACACCTTT; cdr3_aa: CTSSLTANYGYTF
clone_size: -; v_call: TRBV28; d_call: -; j_call: TRBJ1-1; cdr3_nt: TGTGCCAGCAGTTACTACACTGAAGCTTTCTTT; cdr3_aa: CASSYYTEAFF
clone_size: few; v_call: TRBV12-3/TRBV12-4; d_call: TRBD1; j_call: TRBJ1-2; cdr3_nt: TGTGCCAGCAGTGGGGGACAGAACTATGGCTACACCTTC; cdr3_aa: CASSGGQNYGYTF
clone_size: -; v_call: TRBV6-1; d_call: TRBD1; j_call: TRBJ1-2; cdr3_nt: TGTGTCAGCAGTGAATCGGGACAGGGGATGGGGTACACTTTC; cdr3_aa: CVSSESGQGMGYTF
clone_size: -; v_call: TRBV12-3/TRBV12-4; d_call: -; j_call: TRBJ2-5; cdr3_nt: TGTGCCAGCGGCCGGAAGACTAGGGGACAAGAGACCCAGTACTTC; cdr3_aa: CASGRKTRGQETQYF
clone_size: once; v_call: TRBV7-3; d_call: TRBD1; j_call: TRBJ1-1; cdr3_nt: TGTGCCAGCAGCTACGGAAGGGACAGCAGAGCGATGAACACTGAAGCTTTCTTT; cdr3_aa: CASSYGRDSRAMNTEAFF
clone_size: -; v_call: TRBV20-1; d_call: TRBD2; j_call: TRBJ2-3; cdr3_nt: TGCAGTGCAGACGCCATACTAGCGGGGGGACAGGGTACGCAGTATTTT; cdr3_aa: CSADAILAGGQGTQYF